A single sample gave rise to the 6 T cell receptor beta chains below, sequenced in a study of CD8+CD57+ T cells in acquired aplastic anemia. Flow cytometry had shown expanded CD8+CD57+ cells in the patients chosen for sequencing. It was genomic DNA that served as the template for profiling TCR beta VDJ and CDR3. TCRdb re-derived calls from the reads in MiXCR, one entry per CDR3 protein. The sample includes 150,000 or so distinct CDR3 sequences, under 55% of them seen just once. Sequenced: sorted CD4+, CD8+, or CD8+CD57+ T cells (not recorded which) from PBMCs. These TCRs come from a human donor with aplastic anemia.

This clonotype has at least ten counts. One junction end disagrees with the germline gene, perhaps due to a read error. The gene calls are TRBV7-7 and TRBJ2-1, with TRBD1 matching 7 bases. CDR3 size: 16 residues. Germline lookup yields CDR1 SSHAT and CDR2 FNYEAQ (reference sequence). The CDR3 DNA reads TGTGCTAGCAGCTTAGGTGGGACAGCCTCCTACAATGAGCAGTTCTTC. Translated, it gives CASSLGGTASYNEQFF.

V gene TRBV7-2 combines with J gene TRBJ2-5; 8 bases agree with TRBD2. From germline, CDR1 is SGHTA and CDR2 FQGNSA. The CDR3 consists of 14 residues. V dropped 5 bases and J dropped 4; count of bases not matched to a gene: 6. CDR3 nucleotide sequence: TGTGCCAGCAGCCGGCCGGGGGGGACAGAGACCCAGTACTTC. Its protein product is CASSRPGGTETQYF.

At least ten counts were recorded for this clonotype. The chain employs TRBV5-1 and TRBJ1-5, with D uncertain. Germline CDR1 SGHRS, CDR2 YFSETQ. Trimming left V 3 bases short and J 3 bases short, with 13 bases between. CDR3 size: 15 residues. The CDR3 DNA follows: TGCGCCAGCAGCTGGGGTCCAGATGACAATCAGCCCCAGCATTTT. Protein sequence: CASSWGPDDNQPQHF.

This clonotype was seen at least ten times. The chain uses TRBV5-1 and TRBJ2-3, with D tentatively TRBD1 or TRBD2 (6 bases each). The CDR3 is 18 residues long. Trimming cost V 2 bases and J 4 bases, with 23 bases left between them. The germline V gene has CDR1 SGHRS and CDR2 YFSETQ. The CDR3 protein is CASSLLRGRGPEADTQYF. The CDR3 DNA is TGCGCCAGCAGCTTACTCCGGGGCCGGGGGCCGGAGGCAGATACGCAGTATTTT.

The J gene is TRBJ2-1, the V gene TRBV11-1, with D possibly TRBD2 on 6 matching bases. The CDR3 totals 14 residues. The V end was cut by 1 base, the J end by 10 bases, with 14 bases between. Germline-derived CDR1 and CDR2 are SGHAT and FQDESV (reference sequence). The CDR3 DNA is TGTGCCAGCAGCTTAGTGAATCAAGGAGGGGAGCAGTTCTTC. Residues: CASSLVNQGGEQFF.

This clonotype was observed at least ten times. This rearrangement joins TRBV12-3 or TRBV12-4 to TRBJ1-5, with D unclear. The CDR3 covers 13 residues. Trimming stripped 2 bases from V and 9 bases from J, with 11 bases between. The CDR3 is CASSLSTGRPQHF. Written as DNA, the CDR3 is TGTGCCAGCAGTTTATCAACGGGGAGGCCCCAGCATTTT.